This T cell receptor beta chain comes out of a study of blood T cells in healthy people across ages. Study-wide points: Per million T cells, TCR beta diversity dropped roughly linearly as age increased.

Through a sample-barcoded 5' primer and a J-beta primer mix, a second PCR was run for about 6 to 11 cycles. Samples each returned at least 3 million CDR3-containing paired-end reads. TCRdb called the 5' RACE reads again in MiXCR, with one record for every CDR3 protein. The sample has about 380,000 distinct CDR3 sequences; roughly half are singletons. Those donating, healthy Caucasian individuals from Russia, were aged about 6 to 90. Germline V gene sequence: CDR1 LGHNA, CDR2 YSLEER. V shed 0 bases and J shed 4 bases, with 11 bases lying between them. This CDR3 has 15 amino acids. The sample holds a few counts of this clonotype. As yet, its antigen is unknown.

The chain joins TRBV4-3 to TRBJ2-3; TRBD2 is a possible D gene (6 bases). The sequence was collected from a man aged 55 to 70 in good health. The source material was blood. CDR3 residues: CASSQDRGNSDTQYF. CDR3 DNA: TGCGCCAGCAGCCAAGACCGGGGGAATTCAGATACGCAGTATTTT.